One and the same sample provided the 5 T cell receptor beta chains below, sequenced in a study of blood T cell repertoires in COVID-19. TCRdb keeps only in-frame clones here, not all; method: immunoSEQ multiplex PCR. Of about 220,000 clones in the sample, 90% are singletons; the top ten hold roughly 15%. The specimen sequenced was PBMCs or T cells enriched from blood (not recorded which). These receptors were collected from a young man who had been exposed to COVID-19.

The V and J genes are TRBV7-2 and TRBJ1-4; D is unresolved. This CDR3 region has 12 residues. V lost 4 bases and J lost 13, with 13 bases in between. Per the germline V gene, CDR1 is SGHTA and CDR2 is FQGNSA. CDR3 in DNA: TGTGCCAGCAGCTCTGACACTTATAGACTGTTTTTT. The encoded protein is CASSSDTYRLFF.

This clone was detected only once. The J gene is TRBJ1-1, the V gene TRBV15; D not certain. V lost 5 bases to trimming and J lost 6 bases, with 13 bases between them. The CDR3 is 13 amino acids. Germline V gene lookup returns CDR1 LNHNV and CDR2 YYDKDF (reference sequence). CDR3 loop: CATSVGGVAEAFF. CDR3 DNA: TGTGCCACCAGCGTAGGAGGTGTAGCTGAAGCTTTCTTT.

The chain joins TRBV5-4 to TRBJ2-6, with unresolved D. V gave up 2 bases and J gave up 4 bases, with 10 bases separating them. There are 15 residues in the CDR3. CDR1 and CDR2 from the germline V gene are SGHNT and YYREEE (reference sequence). The CDR3 spells CASSLAARGANVLTF. In DNA form, the CDR3 reads TGTGCCAGCAGCTTAGCAGCGCGGGGGGCCAACGTCCTGACTTTC. The full variable domain, its missing parts supplied by reference TRBV5-4 and TRBJ2-6, is ETGVTQSPTHLIKTRGQQVTLRCSSQSGHNTVSWYQQALGQGPQFIFQYYREEENGRGNFPPRFSGLQFPNYSSELNVNALELDDSALYLCASSLAARGANVLTFGAGSRLTVL.

The V gene is TRBV18, the J gene TRBJ1-1; TRBD1 might be the D (5 bases). The germline V gene has CDR1 KGHSH and CDR2 LQKENI. The ends were cut back, 6 bases at V and 4 bases at J, with 15 bases in the middle. The CDR3 totals 14 residues. CDR3 sequence: CASSPGVAATEAFF. DNA of the CDR3: TGTGCCAGCTCCCCGGGGGTTGCGGCCACTGAAGCTTTCTTT.

This clone appeared once. The chain combines TRBV19 with TRBJ1-1; 8 bases are shared with TRBD1. The CDR3 runs to 16 residues. Germline values: CDR1 LNHDA, CDR2 SQIVND (reference sequence). With V trimmed by 4 bases and J by 3 bases, 10 bases remained unmatched. CDR3 protein: CASSKRTGSLDTEAFF. The CDR3 coding sequence is TGTGCCAGTAGTAAGCGGACAGGGAGTCTGGACACTGAAGCTTTCTTT.